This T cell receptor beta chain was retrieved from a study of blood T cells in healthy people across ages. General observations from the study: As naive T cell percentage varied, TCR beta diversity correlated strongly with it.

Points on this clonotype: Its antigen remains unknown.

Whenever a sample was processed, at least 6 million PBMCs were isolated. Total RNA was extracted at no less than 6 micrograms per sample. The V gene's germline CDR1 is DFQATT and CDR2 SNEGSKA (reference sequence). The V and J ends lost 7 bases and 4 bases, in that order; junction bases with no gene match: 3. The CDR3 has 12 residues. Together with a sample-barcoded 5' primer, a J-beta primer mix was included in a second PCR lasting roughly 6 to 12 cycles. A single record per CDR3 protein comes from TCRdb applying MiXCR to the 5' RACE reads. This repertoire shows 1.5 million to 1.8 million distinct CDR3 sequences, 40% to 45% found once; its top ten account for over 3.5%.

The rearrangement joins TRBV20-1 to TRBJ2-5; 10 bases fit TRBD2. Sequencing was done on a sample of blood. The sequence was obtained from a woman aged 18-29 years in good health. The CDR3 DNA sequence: TGCAGTGTTAGCGGGAGGCTAGAGACCCAGTACTTC. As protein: CSVSGRLETQYF.